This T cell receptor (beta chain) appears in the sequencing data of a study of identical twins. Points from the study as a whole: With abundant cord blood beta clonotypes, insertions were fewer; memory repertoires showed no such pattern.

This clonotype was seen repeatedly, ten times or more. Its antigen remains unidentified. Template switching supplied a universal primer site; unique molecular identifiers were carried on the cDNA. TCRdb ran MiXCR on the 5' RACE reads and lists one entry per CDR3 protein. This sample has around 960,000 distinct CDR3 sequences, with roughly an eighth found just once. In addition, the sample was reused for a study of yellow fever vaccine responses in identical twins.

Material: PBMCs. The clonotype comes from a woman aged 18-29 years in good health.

The CDR3 DNA sequence: TGTGCCAGCGCTGAGACTAGCGGGAGTCTCTACGAGCAGTACTTC. It encodes CASAETSGSLYEQYF. J is TRBJ2-7 and V is TRBV2; 12 nucleotides match TRBD2. CDR1 is SNHLY and CDR2 is FYNNEI in the germline V gene. This CDR3 comprises 15 residues. J gave up 3 bases and V 8 bases, and 8 bases lay outside the gene matches. The entire variable domain, with the rest obtained from reference TRBV2 and TRBJ2-7, is as follows: EPEVTQTPSHQVTQMGQEVILRCVPISNHLYFYWYRQILGQKVEFLVSFYNNEISEKSEIFDDQFSVERPDGSNFTLKIRSTKLEDSAMYFCASAETSGSLYEQYFGPGTRLTVT.